The 21 T cell receptor beta chains below were found in one sample sequenced in a study of T cell repertoires in cytomegalovirus infection. TCRdb used MiXCR to reprocess the reads, holding one entry per CDR3 protein. The sample has approximately 290,000 distinct CDR3 sequences, roughly 23% seen once; the top ten hold 11% to 15%. Sequenced sample: PBMCs. The source of these receptors is a human donor in good health (CMV status not recorded). Some clones in this sample may be carry-over from other donors' samples.

Worth noting for this clonotype: It may be a read error: a sequence one base away is much more abundant. The chain has TRBV6-5 and TRBJ1-1; D perhaps matches TRBD1 (5 bases). V lost 11 bases and J 10 bases, leaving 23 bases between the germline ends. CDR1 MNHEY and CDR2 SVGAGI come from the germline V gene. The CDR3 has 13 residues. In nucleotides, the CDR3 is TGTGCCGGGGGTCTTGAGGCGCGGTCATTAGCTTTCTTT. Residues: CAGGLEARSLAFF.

V is TRBV28 and J is TRBJ1-1; TRBD1 might be the D (6 bases). The germline V gene has CDR1 MDHEN and CDR2 SYDVKM. The V and J ends lost 4 bases and 4 bases respectively, with 16 bases between them. The CDR3 is 15 amino acids. The CDR3 loop reads CASSSLGGGLTEAFF. In DNA, the CDR3 is TGTGCCAGCAGTTCACTAGGTGGGGGCCTCACTGAAGCTTTCTTT. Variable domain in full (rest from reference TRBV28 and TRBJ1-1): DVKVTQSSRYLVKRTGEKVFLECVQDMDHENMFWYRQDPGLGLRLIYFSYDVKMKEKGDIPEGYSVSREKKERFSLILESASTNQTSMYLCASSSLGGGLTEAFFGQGTRLTVV.

This chain joins TRBV20-1 and TRBJ2-1; possibly TRBD2 for D (6 bases). V gave up 3 bases and J gave up 6 bases, with 6 bases separating them. The CDR3 has 11 amino acids. CDR1 DFQATT and CDR2 SNEGSKA come from the germline V gene (reference sequence). The CDR3 region has the DNA TGCAGTGCTAGGGGGGGCAATGAGCAGTTCTTC. Amino acid sequence: CSARGGNEQFF.

This rearrangement joins TRBV28 to TRBJ1-2; D call uncertain. V was trimmed by 3 bases and J by 2 bases, leaving 10 bases between them. CDR3 length equals 14 residues. Germline assignment: CDR1 MDHEN and CDR2 SYDVKM. The CDR3 is CASSLQQRNYGYTF. The CDR3 region has the DNA TGTGCCAGCAGTTTGCAGCAGCGAAACTATGGCTACACCTTC.

This clonotype was seen repeatedly, ten times or more. The genes are TRBV12-3 or TRBV12-4 and TRBJ1-5, with D unclear. The CDR3 is 14 residues long. V was pared by 3 bases and J by 7 bases, with 13 bases between. The CDR3 sequence is CASSFTGNHQPQHF. For the CDR3, the DNA is TGTGCCAGCAGTTTTACTGGGAATCACCAGCCCCAGCATTTT.

The rearrangement uses TRBV7-2 and TRBJ1-5, with D maybe TRBD1 (5 bases). The V end lost 7 bases, the J end lost 6 bases, and 16 bases lay between the germline ends. Germline V gene data show CDR1 as SGHTA and CDR2 as FQGNSA. This CDR3 comprises 14 residues. In DNA form, the CDR3 reads TGTGCCAGCACCTCTACGAGGGGAATTCAGCCCCAGCATTTT. It translates to CASTSTRGIQPQHF. Full variable domain (rest looked up from reference TRBV7-2 and TRBJ1-5): GAGVSQSPSNKVTEKGKDVELRCDPISGHTALYWYRQSLGQGLEFLIYFQGNSAPDKSGLPSDRFSAERTGGSVSTLTIQRTQQEDSAVYLCASTSTRGIQPQHFGDGTRLSIL.

The chain is built from TRBV29-1 and TRBJ2-3; 9 nucleotides line up with TRBD2. With 3 bases clipped from V and 6 bases from J, the junction kept 7 bases outside the gene matches. Germline V CDR1 and CDR2: SQVTM, ANQGSEA. CDR3 length: 14 residues. The CDR3 region has the DNA TGCAGCGTTGAGACACAGCGGGGGGCGGATACGCAGTATTTT. Its translation: CSVETQRGADTQYF.

The chain is built from TRBV20-1 and TRBJ1-3; 7 bases are shared with TRBD1. Germline CDR1 reads DFQATT; CDR2 reads SNEGSKA (reference sequence). V lost 5 bases and J lost 4; bases outside the gene matches: 8. The CDR3 runs 14 residues. The CDR3 DNA is TGCAGTGCTCCCAGGGGGGGGGCGGGAAACACCATATATTTT. Translating it yields CSAPRGGAGNTIYF.

The J gene is TRBJ2-2, the V gene TRBV28; no definite D call. The CDR3 sequence is 15 residues long. Trimming shortened V by 7 bases and J by 1 base, and 13 bases separated the two germline ends. From germline, CDR1 is MDHEN and CDR2 SYDVKM. CDR3 residues: CASTTRHGNTGELFF. DNA of the CDR3: TGTGCCAGCACTACCCGACACGGGAACACCGGGGAGCTGTTTTTT.

This clonotype was counted at least ten times. The rearrangement links TRBV7-2 to TRBJ2-4; 7 bases align to TRBD1. CDR1 and CDR2 (germline): SGHTA, FQGNSA. CDR3 length: 17 amino acids. V lost 2 bases and J lost 0; bases outside the gene matches: 7. The CDR3 DNA is TGTGCCAGCAGCTTATCGGGACAGACGATAGCCAAAAACATTCAGTACTTC. This codes for CASSLSGQTIAKNIQYF.

This clonotype was detected a few times. The rearrangement uses TRBV6-2 or TRBV6-3 and TRBJ2-2, with 14 bases fitting TRBD2. This CDR3 spans 19 amino acids. Germline lookup yields CDR1 MNHEY and CDR2 SVGEGT. J gave up 4 bases and V 5 bases, and 12 bases lay outside the gene matches. The CDR3 protein is CASSRPGLAGVIGTGELFF. The CDR3 coding sequence is TGTGCCAGCAGTAGACCGGGACTAGCGGGAGTTATTGGCACCGGGGAGCTGTTTTTT.

V gene TRBV9 combines with J gene TRBJ2-2, with D hard to call. Per the germline V gene, CDR1 is SGDLS and CDR2 is YYNGEE. V gave up 0 bases and J gave up 2 bases, with 8 bases separating them. The CDR3 contains 15 residues. CDR3 sequence (DNA): TGTGCCAGCAGCGTAGACCCACTCAACACCGGGGAGCTGTTTTTT. Translation gives CASSVDPLNTGELFF.

The chain recombines TRBV10-2 with TRBJ2-1, with 8 bases identical to TRBD2. Looked up from germline, CDR1 is WSHSY and CDR2 is SAAADI. CDR3 length equals 14 residues. After removal of 7 bases from V and 5 bases from J, the junction contained 7 bases not matched to a gene. The CDR3 nucleotides read TGCGCCAGCACCGGGACTAGACTACACAATGAGCAGTTCTTC. This encodes CASTGTRLHNEQFF.

The sample holds many counts of this clonotype. This chain connects TRBV7-2 to TRBJ1-2; D uncertain. Deletions cut 0 bases from V and 7 bases from J, with 9 bases between. CDR3 length: 13 amino acids. The germline V gene encodes CDR1 SGHTA and CDR2 FQGNSA. The CDR3 DNA is TGTGCCAGCAGCTTAGCAGGAAGCGGTGGCTACACCTTC. As protein: CASSLAGSGGYTF.

This chain connects TRBV14 to TRBJ2-2, with D unresolved. Trimming stripped 3 bases from V and 4 bases from J, with 12 bases between. This CDR3 has 15 residues. Germline loops: CDR1 SGHDN, CDR2 FVKESK. The CDR3 DNA reads as TGTGCCAGCAGCCAGTACTCCTCGCTCACCGGGGAGCTGTTTTTT. Translation gives CASSQYSSLTGELFF.

This clonotype was seen a handful of times. The chain couples TRBV6-2 or TRBV6-3 to TRBJ1-5, with TRBD1 as a possible D gene (5 bases). The CDR3 is made up of 14 amino acids. The germline gives CDR1 MNHEY, CDR2 SVGEGT. Between the trimmed V and J ends, which lost 8 bases and 4 bases, there was a span of 15 bases. The chain's CDR3 is CASAQGLSNQPQHF. DNA of the CDR3: TGTGCCAGCGCTCAGGGTTTAAGTAATCAGCCCCAGCATTTT.

The chain links TRBV19 to TRBJ1-5; D remains unclear. This CDR3 has 13 amino acids. CDR1 and CDR2 (germline): LNHDA, SQIVND (reference sequence). V was cut by 9 bases and J by 4 bases, with 13 bases left in between. The CDR3, as DNA: TGTGCCAGCAGCTCCAAAGCGAATCAGCCCCAGCATTTT. It codes for CASSSKANQPQHF.

This chain connects TRBV5-1 to TRBJ1-6, with D uncertain. The CDR3 has 17 amino acids. V lost 0 bases, J lost 6 bases, and 16 bases lay in between. Germline CDR1 SGHRS, CDR2 YFSETQ. The CDR3 DNA reads TGCGCCAGCAGCTTGGCGTCGCGGTCTTTGGGTAATTCACCCCTCCACTTT. It translates to CASSLASRSLGNSPLHF.

This chain links TRBV29-1 with TRBJ2-2, with D possibly TRBD1 on 6 matching bases. This CDR3 contains 14 residues. Germline assignment: CDR1 SQVTM and CDR2 ANQGSEA. The CDR3 region is CATQPGVNTGELFF. The CDR3 nucleotides are TGCGCCACTCAGCCAGGGGTGAACACCGGGGAGCTGTTTTTT.

In its sample, this clonotype was seen many times. The rearrangement uses TRBV19 and TRBJ2-1; 9 bases are shared with TRBD2. CDR3 size: 14 residues. After removal of 5 bases from V and 9 bases from J, the junction contained 8 bases not matched to a gene. CDR1 is LNHDA, CDR2 SQIVND, per germline (reference sequence). CDR3 loop: CASSEGGGAPEQFF. The CDR3 DNA reads TGTGCCAGTAGTGAGGGCGGGGGGGCCCCTGAGCAGTTCTTC.

This clonotype was seen many times. This chain links TRBV7-2 with TRBJ1-1; the match to TRBD1 covers 7 bases. Germline CDR1 reads SGHTA; CDR2 reads FQGNSA. The V and J ends lost 5 bases and 4 bases, in that order; junction bases with no gene match: 7. CDR3 size: 14 residues. The chain's CDR3 is CASSRDRVATEAFF. CDR3 sequence (DNA): TGTGCCAGCAGCCGAGACAGGGTGGCCACTGAAGCTTTCTTT.